What follows is one TCR beta chain and its context. Its antigen remains unknown. The junction departs from germline at one end; a sequencing error may be responsible. Through a sample-barcoded 5' primer and a J-beta primer mix, a second PCR was run for roughly 6 to 11 cycles. TCRdb reanalysed the 5' RACE reads using MiXCR and keeps one entry per CDR3 protein. There are approximately 1,000,000 distinct CDR3 sequences in the sample; 35% to 40% occur only once, and roughly 14% lies in the top ten. This CDR3 is built from 20 residues. Germline CDR1 SGHDN, CDR2 FVKESK. The donors, aged roughly 6 to 95, were healthy Caucasians from Russia. The data originate from a study of blood T cells in healthy people across ages. Whole-study findings and limits: For the donors, CMV status was unknown and possibly confounded expanded clonotype changes.

The rearrangement links TRBV14 to TRBJ2-6, with D perhaps given as TRBD1 or TRBD2 (5 bases each). The receptor comes from a man younger than 30 in good health. Source material: blood. The CDR3: CASSPTRLREIYSGANVLIF. The CDR3 bases are TGTGCCAGCAGCCCTACCCGGCTAAGGGAGATTTACTCTGGGGCCAACGTCCTGATTTTC. Together with reference TRBV14 and TRBJ2-6, the CDR3 gives the full variable domain: EAGVTQFPSHSVIEKGQTVTLRCDPISGHDNLYWYRRVMGKEIKFLLHFVKESKQDESGMPNNRFLAERTGGTYSTLKVQPAELEDSGVYFCASSPTRLREIYSGANVLIFGAGSRLTVL.